This T cell receptor (beta chain) emerged from a study of cytomegalovirus exposure and HLA in healthy donors. Vbeta (60) and Jbeta (13) primers were used in the PCR. TCRdb keeps only in-frame clones here, not all; method: immunoSEQ multiplex PCR. The sample shows some 110,000 clones, approximately 58% of them seen only once. What was sequenced was PBMCs. The TCR sequence derives from a woman younger than 45 in good health and CMV-seronegative.

The CDR3 reads CASRPRTGWIYEQYF. DNA for the CDR3: TGTGCCAGCAGACCCCGGACAGGATGGATCTACGAGCAGTACTTC. This chain connects TRBV28 to TRBJ2-7; 7 bases align to TRBD1. Looked up from germline, CDR1 is MDHEN and CDR2 is SYDVKM. With 6 bases clipped from V and 3 bases from J, the junction kept 11 bases outside the gene matches. This CDR3 has 15 residues. The whole variable domain, remainder taken from reference TRBV28 and TRBJ2-7, is DVKVTQSSRYLVKRTGEKVFLECVQDMDHENMFWYRQDPGLGLRLIYFSYDVKMKEKGDIPEGYSVSREKKERFSLILESASTNQTSMYLCASRPRTGWIYEQYFGPGTRLTVT.